This TCR beta chain was identified during a study of blood T cell repertoires in COVID-19. Study summary: Some COVID-19 samples were acute and others convalescent; all came from the United States, Italy and Spain.

This clone was counted once. Trimming pared 5 bases from V and 4 bases from J, leaving 15 bases between. The CDR3 runs 15 residues. In germline, CDR1 is ENHRY, CDR2 SYGVKD. Authors' processing steps: For nucleated cells, counts were estimated from reference gene primer amplification. The table came from immunoSEQ multiplex PCR; TCRdb's copy has only in-frame clones and leaves some out. The V and J calls and clone size come from that table; D and trimming were worked out from the DNA. The sample records roughly 65,000 clones, approximately 86% being singletons. The receptor comes from an older woman with acute or convalescent COVID-19. Sequencing was performed on peripheral blood. The chain recombines TRBV10-3 with TRBJ1-5; the D is unclear. The CDR3 DNA reads as TGTGCCATCAGTCGGAGTCTAGAGGGTAATCAGCCCCAGCATTTT. It codes for CAISRSLEGNQPQHF.